The 11 T cell receptor beta chains in this list originate from one sample, sequenced in a study of beta chain features in type 1 diabetes. Expressed TCRB transcripts were sequenced after all isolated RNA was converted to cDNA. Assay used: immunoSEQ multiplex PCR; TCRdb lists only in-frame clones, some missing. The data hold 100,000 to 150,000 clones, with 15% to 20% observed a single time. General study points: There was a moderate but significant shortening of TCRB CDR3s in all four CD4+ subsets of Type 1 diabetes patients.

These receptors have no known antigen. Sequencing was carried out using central memory CD4+ T cells from blood. These receptors were collected from a young man with type 1 diabetes.

This clone was detected a few times. The chain employs TRBV30 and TRBJ2-1; D remains unclear. The CDR3 loop spans 14 amino acids. Per the germline V gene, CDR1 is GTSNPN and CDR2 is SVGIG (reference sequence). Trimming left V 8 bases short and J 6 bases short, with 20 bases between. The CDR3 bases are TGTGCCAGGAAAGGGTCCTTTCTCCTCAATGAGCAGTTCTTC. Translating it yields CARKGSFLLNEQFF.

This clone was observed a handful of times. This chain connects TRBV29-1 to TRBJ2-5; the D gene is possibly TRBD1 (6 bases). The germline V and J ends were trimmed by 7 bases and 1 base, with 10 bases remaining between them. This CDR3 is 12 amino acids long. Germline values: CDR1 SQVTM, CDR2 ANQGSEA. CDR3 DNA sequence: TGCAGCGCCGGACAGATCCAAGAGACCCAGTACTTC. Its translation: CSAGQIQETQYF.

The chain is built from TRBV6-5 and TRBJ1-2, with D possibly TRBD1 on 5 matching bases. Germline CDR1 MNHEY, CDR2 SVGAGI. The CDR3 is made up of 16 amino acids. V lost 0 bases, J lost 4 bases, and 15 bases lay in between. CDR3 amino acids: CASSYSTGGGTYGYTF. The CDR3 bases are TGTGCCAGCAGTTACTCGACCGGCGGAGGGACCTATGGCTACACCTTC.

This clone occurred a few times. CDR3 DNA sequence: TGCGCCAGCAGCCCCCAGGGGGCAGAGACCCAGTACTTC. Amino acid sequence: CASSPQGAETQYF. The chain combines TRBV5-1 with TRBJ2-5; 8 nucleotides line up with TRBD1. CDR1 is SGHRS, CDR2 YFSETQ, per germline. The CDR3 sequence is 13 residues long. Trimming removed 4 bases from V and 4 bases from J; junction bases left unmatched: 3.

This clone has a handful of counts. At the DNA level, this CDR3 is encoded by other sequences in the same sample as well. The chain links TRBV30 to TRBJ2-3; D is possibly TRBD1 (5 bases). The V end was cut by 0 bases, the J end by 5 bases, with 15 bases between. CDR3 length: 15 amino acids. From germline, CDR1 is GTSNPN and CDR2 SVGIG (reference sequence). Here the CDR3 DNA reads TGTGCCTGGAGTGTGGGTCTAGGGGCGCAAGATACGCAGTATTTT. Its protein is CAWSVGLGAQDTQYF.

In this sample, this clone turned up a few times. The rearrangement links TRBV18 to TRBJ2-7, with D unclear. V gave up 6 bases and J gave up 2 bases, with 14 bases separating them. Germline-derived CDR1 and CDR2 are KGHSH and LQKENI. The CDR3 runs 14 residues. CDR3 in amino acids: CASSNLLAAYEQYF. The CDR3 DNA is TGTGCCAGCTCCAATTTACTGGCAGCCTACGAGCAGTACTTC.

As to this clone: A junction boundary mismatches the germline segment, possibly from a read error. Here the CDR3 reads CSVEWTGVTPF. CDR3 in DNA: TGCAGCGTTGAATGGACAGGGGTCACCCCCTTC. The V call is TRBV29-1, the J call TRBJ1-2, with 9 bases identical to TRBD1. Germline V gene data show CDR1 as SQVTM and CDR2 as ANQGSEA. There are 11 residues in the CDR3.

This clone was observed a few times. A single base is all that separates this from a far larger clone, so a read error is likely. The chain employs TRBV18 and TRBJ2-5; 8 nucleotides agree with TRBD1. The CDR3 contains 14 residues. The germline gives CDR1 KGHSH, CDR2 LQKENI. Written as DNA, the CDR3 is TGTGCCAGCGCACCCAGGGGGCGCGGGGAGACCCAGTACTTC. It specifies CASAPRGRGETQYF. Looking up the rest from reference TRBV18 and TRBJ2-5 gives the full variable domain: NAGVMQNPRHLVRRRGQEARLRCSPMKGHSHVYWYRQLPEEGLKFMVYLQKENIIDESGMPKERFSAEFPKEGPSILRIQQVVRGDSAAYFCASAPRGRGETQYFGPGTRLLVL.

The sample holds a few counts of this clone. The chain carries TRBV6-1 and TRBJ2-1; D may be TRBD1 (5 bases). Germline CDR1 is MNHNS and CDR2 is SASEGT. V lost 1 base to trimming and J lost 7 bases, with 14 bases between them. The CDR3 consists of 15 residues. CDR3 protein: CASSEEGSPLNEQFF. In nucleotides, the CDR3 is TGTGCCAGCAGTGAAGAGGGGTCCCCTCTAAATGAGCAGTTCTTC.

The genes are TRBV19 and TRBJ2-5; 8 bases are a match to TRBD1. Looked up from germline, CDR1 is LNHDA and CDR2 is SQIVND (reference sequence). The junction had 8 bases not matched to a gene; V was cut back by 5 bases and J by 0 bases. The CDR3 spans 16 residues. CDR3 coding DNA: TGTGCCAGTAGTCCTCAGGGACAGGAGTACCAAGAGACCCAGTACTTC. Amino acids: CASSPQGQEYQETQYF.

The chain has TRBV30 and TRBJ1-5, with TRBD1 matching over 7 bases. The CDR3 consists of 15 residues. Trimming at V came to 1 base and at J to 4 bases, leaving 7 bases not matched to a gene. Per the germline V gene, CDR1 is GTSNPN and CDR2 is SVGIG (reference sequence). The CDR3 protein is CAWSADRAPNQPQHF. The DNA for the CDR3 is TGTGCCTGGAGTGCTGACAGGGCCCCTAATCAGCCCCAGCATTTT.